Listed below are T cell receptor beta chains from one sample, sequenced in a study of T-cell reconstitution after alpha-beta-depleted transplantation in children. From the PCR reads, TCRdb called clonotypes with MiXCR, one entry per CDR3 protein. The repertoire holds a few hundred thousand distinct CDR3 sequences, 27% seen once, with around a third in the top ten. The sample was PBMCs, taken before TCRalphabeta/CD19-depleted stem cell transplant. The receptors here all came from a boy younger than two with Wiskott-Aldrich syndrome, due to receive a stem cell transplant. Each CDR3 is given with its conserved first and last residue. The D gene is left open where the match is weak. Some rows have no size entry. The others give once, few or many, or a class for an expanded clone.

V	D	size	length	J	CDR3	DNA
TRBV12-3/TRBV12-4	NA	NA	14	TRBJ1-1	CASTFYLGNTEAFF	TGTGCCAGCACCTTCTACTTAGGGAACACTGAAGCTTTCTTT
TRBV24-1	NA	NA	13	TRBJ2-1	CATGREGTNEQFF	TGTGCCACGGGCAGGGAAGGAACCAATGAGCAGTTCTTC
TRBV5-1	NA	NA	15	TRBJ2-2	CASSLGGVSTGELFF	TGCGCCAGCAGCTTGGGGGGAGTTTCCACCGGGGAGCTGTTTTTT
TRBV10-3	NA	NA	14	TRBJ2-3	CAISAGRSTDTQYF	TGTGCCATCAGTGCGGGGCGTAGCACAGATACGCAGTATTTT
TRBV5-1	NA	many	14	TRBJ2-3	CASSLDRAADTQYF	TGCGCCAGCAGCTTAGACAGAGCAGCAGATACGCAGTATTTT
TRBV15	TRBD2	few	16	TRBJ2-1	CATSSLSGRAYNEQFF	TGTGCCACCAGCAGCCTAAGCGGGAGGGCCTACAATGAGCAGTTCTTC
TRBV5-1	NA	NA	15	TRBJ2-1	CASSLGQGGNNEQFF	TGCGCCAGCAGCTTGGGCCAGGGGGGGAACAATGAGCAGTTCTTC
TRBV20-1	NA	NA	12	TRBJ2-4	CSARERYDIQYF	TGCAGTGCTAGGGAGAGGTATGACATTCAGTACTTC
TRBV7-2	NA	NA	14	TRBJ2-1	CASSLSATYNEQFF	TGTGCCAGCAGCTTATCGGCTACGTACAATGAGCAGTTCTTC
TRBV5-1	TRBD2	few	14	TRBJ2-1	CASSRTSGADEQFF	TGCGCCAGCAGCCGTACTAGCGGGGCTGATGAGCAGTTCTTC
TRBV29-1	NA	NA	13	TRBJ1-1	CSVARGTNAEAFF	TGCAGCGTTGCTAGGGGGACCAACGCTGAAGCTTTCTTT
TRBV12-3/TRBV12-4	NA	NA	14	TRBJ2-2	CATQGPTGTGELFF	TGTGCCACCCAGGGGCCCACGGGGACCGGGGAGCTGTTTTTT
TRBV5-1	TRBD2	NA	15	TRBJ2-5	CASSTGLAGLETQYF	TGCGCCAGCAGCACCGGACTAGCGGGATTGGAGACCCAGTACTTC
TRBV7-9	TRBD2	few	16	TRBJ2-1	CASSSGLAGGYDEQFF	TGTGCCAGCAGCTCAGGACTAGCGGGAGGATATGATGAGCAGTTCTTC
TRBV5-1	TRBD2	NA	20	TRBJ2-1	CASSLVGTSGSFFSYNEQFF	TGCGCCAGCAGCTTGGTCGGGACTAGCGGGAGTTTCTTTTCCTACAATGAGCAGTTCTTC
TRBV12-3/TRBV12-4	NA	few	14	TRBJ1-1	CASSFFEGIAEAFF	TGTGCCAGCAGTTTCTTCGAGGGAATCGCTGAAGCTTTCTTT
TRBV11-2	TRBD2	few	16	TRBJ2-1	CASSLAGTSGSTGQFF	TGTGCCAGCAGCTTAGCCGGGACTAGCGGGAGCACCGGGCAGTTCTTC
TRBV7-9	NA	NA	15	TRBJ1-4	CASSWTTAKNEKLFF	TGTGCCAGCAGCTGGACGACAGCTAAAAATGAAAAACTGTTTTTT
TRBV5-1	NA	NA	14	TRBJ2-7	CASRPGSLSYEQYF	TGCGCCAGCAGGCCGGGGTCCCTATCCTACGAGCAGTACTTC
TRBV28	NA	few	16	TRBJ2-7	CASSSSSRGAAYEQYF	TGTGCCAGCAGTTCGTCCTCCAGGGGGGCCGCCTACGAGCAGTACTTC
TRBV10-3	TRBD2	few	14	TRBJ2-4	CAISEIAGSNIQYF	TGTGCCATCAGTGAAATAGCGGGATCAAACATTCAGTACTTC
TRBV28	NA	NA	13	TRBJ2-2	CASRTGFTGELFF	TGTGCCAGCAGGACAGGATTCACCGGGGAGCTGTTTTTT
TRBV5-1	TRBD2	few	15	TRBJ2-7	CASSLRTSDTYEQYF	TGCGCCAGCAGCTTGCGGACTAGCGACACCTACGAGCAGTACTTC
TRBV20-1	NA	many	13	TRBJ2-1	CSASGRTYNEQFF	TGCAGTGCTAGTGGTCGTACCTACAATGAGCAGTTCTTC
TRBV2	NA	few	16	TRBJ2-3	CASSTQGGVSTDTQYF	TGTGCCAGCAGTACGCAGGGCGGAGTTAGCACAGATACGCAGTATTTT
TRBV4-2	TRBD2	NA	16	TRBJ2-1	CASSPLGEGFYNEQFF	TGTGCCAGCAGCCCCTTGGGGGAGGGCTTCTACAATGAGCAGTTCTTC
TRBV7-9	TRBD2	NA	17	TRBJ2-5	CASSLVMGLAGEETQYF	TGTGCCAGCAGCTTAGTTATGGGACTAGCGGGAGAAGAGACCCAGTACTTC
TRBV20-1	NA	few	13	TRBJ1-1	CSANRVLRTEAFF	TGCAGTGCTAACAGGGTTTTGCGCACTGAAGCTTTCTTT
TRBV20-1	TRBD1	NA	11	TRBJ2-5	CSAGPGGTQYF	TGCAGTGCTGGCCCAGGGGGGACCCAGTACTTC
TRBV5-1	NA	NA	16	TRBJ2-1	CASSLGLGPASNEQFF	TGCGCCAGCAGCTTGGGACTAGGACCTGCTTCGAATGAGCAGTTCTTC
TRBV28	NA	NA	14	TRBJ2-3	CASMGTPGTDTQYF	TGTGCCAGCATGGGGACCCCGGGGACAGATACGCAGTATTTT
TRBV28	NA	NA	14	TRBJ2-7	CASSFRGNSYEQYF	TGTGCCAGCAGTTTTCGGGGCAACTCCTACGAGCAGTACTTC
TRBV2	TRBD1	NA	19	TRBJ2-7	CASSVSDRAIQVISYEQYF	TGTGCCAGCAGTGTCTCGGACAGGGCAATCCAGGTGATCTCCTACGAGCAGTACTTC
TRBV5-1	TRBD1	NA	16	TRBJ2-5	CASSLRTGQGVETQYF	TGCGCCAGCAGCTTAAGGACGGGACAGGGGGTGGAGACCCAGTACTTC
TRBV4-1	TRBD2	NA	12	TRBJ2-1	CASLPTSGKGVF	TGCGCCAGCCTGCCGACTAGCGGAAAGGGGGTCTTC
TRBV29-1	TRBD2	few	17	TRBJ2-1	CSVARLAGRVIYNEQFF	TGCAGCGTTGCCCGACTAGCGGGAAGGGTCATCTACAATGAGCAGTTCTTC
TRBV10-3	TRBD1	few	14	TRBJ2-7	CAITEKGQSYEQYF	TGTGCCATCACCGAAAAGGGACAGTCCTACGAGCAGTACTTC
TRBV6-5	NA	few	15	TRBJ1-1	CASSYSRVWDTEASF	TGTGCCAGCAGTTACTCCAGGGTTTGGGACACTGAAGCTTCCTTT
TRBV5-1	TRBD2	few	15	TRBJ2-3	CASSPGLAGQDTQYF	TGCGCCAGCAGCCCCGGACTAGCGGGACAAGATACGCAGTATTTT
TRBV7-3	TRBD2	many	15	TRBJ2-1	CASSSLAGSYNEQFF	TGTGCCAGCAGCTCCTTAGCGGGAAGCTACAATGAGCAGTTCTTC
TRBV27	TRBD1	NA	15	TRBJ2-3	CASSPGQAATDTQYF	TGTGCCAGCAGTCCGGGACAGGCGGCCACAGATACGCAGTATTTT
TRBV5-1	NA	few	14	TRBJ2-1	CASSIPRRGNEQFF	TGCGCCAGCAGTATTCCTAGGAGAGGCAATGAGCAGTTCTTC
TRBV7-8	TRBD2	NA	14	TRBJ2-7	CASSLLSGSHEQYF	TGTGCCAGCAGCTTACTTAGCGGGAGCCACGAGCAGTACTTC
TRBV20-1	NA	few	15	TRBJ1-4	CSAPVPGQDNEKLFF	TGCAGTGCCCCGGTCCCGGGACAAGATAATGAAAAACTGTTTTTT
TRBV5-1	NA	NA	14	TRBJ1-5	CASSLEAGTQPQHF	TGCGCCAGCAGCTTAGAGGCGGGGACTCAGCCCCAGCATTTT
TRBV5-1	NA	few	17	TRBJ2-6	CASSFGVLSSGANVLTF	TGCGCCAGCAGCTTCGGAGTCTTGAGCTCTGGGGCCAACGTCCTGACTTTC